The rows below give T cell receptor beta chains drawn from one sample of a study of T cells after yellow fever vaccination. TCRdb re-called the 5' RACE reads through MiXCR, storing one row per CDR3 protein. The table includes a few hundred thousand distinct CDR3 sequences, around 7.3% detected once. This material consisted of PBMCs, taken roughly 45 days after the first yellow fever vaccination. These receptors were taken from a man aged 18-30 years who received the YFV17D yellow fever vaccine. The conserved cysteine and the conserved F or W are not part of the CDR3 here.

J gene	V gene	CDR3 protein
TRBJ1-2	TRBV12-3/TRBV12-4	ASRPGQGHYGYT
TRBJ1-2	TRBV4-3	ASSQDTTGNYGYT
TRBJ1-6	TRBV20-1	SASSGQGNSPLH
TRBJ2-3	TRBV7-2	ASSLAGGRTDTQY
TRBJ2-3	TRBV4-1	ASSAGHGADTQY
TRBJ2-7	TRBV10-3	AISESRLDLTYEQY
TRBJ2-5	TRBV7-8	ASTGDRLKRETQY
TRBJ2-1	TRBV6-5	ASSYVVASYNEQF
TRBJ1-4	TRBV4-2	ASSQDRLGLAEKLF
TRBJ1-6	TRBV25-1	ASSEGAPLH
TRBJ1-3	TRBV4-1	ASSGTGPRNTIY
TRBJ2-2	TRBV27	ASSLSGGLVGELF
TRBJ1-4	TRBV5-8	ASSLQGSNEKLF
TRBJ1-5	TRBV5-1	ASSLDVSGANQPQH
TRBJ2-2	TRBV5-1	ASSLSGLGTGELF
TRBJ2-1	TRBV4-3	ASSQGEGGPSYNEQF
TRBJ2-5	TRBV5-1	ASSLQVAGGEETQY
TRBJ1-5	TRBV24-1	ATSDWRSHQPQH
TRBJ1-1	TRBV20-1	SARVTIGGKTEAF
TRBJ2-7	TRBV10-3	AISGGDSPYEQY
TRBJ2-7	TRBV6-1	ASSEPGQGTYEQY
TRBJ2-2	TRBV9	ASTGSGADGELF
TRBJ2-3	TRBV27	ASTEGGTDTQY
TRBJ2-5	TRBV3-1	ASSQPWGGGHETQY
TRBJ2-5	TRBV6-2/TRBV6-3	ASSYLPSQETQY
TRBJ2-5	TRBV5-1	ASRGKETQY
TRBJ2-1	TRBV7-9	ARGGGGYNEQF
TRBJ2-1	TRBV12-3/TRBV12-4	ASSSRLDGEQF
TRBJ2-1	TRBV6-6	ASSWGEQF
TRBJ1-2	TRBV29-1	SVEQDYGYT
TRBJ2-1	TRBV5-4	ASSRGPLDEQF
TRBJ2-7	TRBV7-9	ASSAPAGVGEQY
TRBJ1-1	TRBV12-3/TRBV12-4	ASSLALWNTEAF
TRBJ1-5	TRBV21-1	ASSKGGAEVEVGNQPQH
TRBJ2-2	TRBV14	ASSQLTSGENTGELF
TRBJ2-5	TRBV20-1	SAGQGRETQY
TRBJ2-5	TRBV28	ASSVLFRQETQY
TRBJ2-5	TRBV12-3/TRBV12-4	ASSLWSEETQY
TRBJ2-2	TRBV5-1	ASSLARADTGELF
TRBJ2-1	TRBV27	ASSPVPSPREQF
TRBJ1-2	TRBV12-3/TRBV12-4	ASSTRRGTGDYGYT
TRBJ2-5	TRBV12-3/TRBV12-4	ASSHPGARDQETQY
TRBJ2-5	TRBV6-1	ASSLLAGGKETQY
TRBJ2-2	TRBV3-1	ASSQAHPRGASTGELF
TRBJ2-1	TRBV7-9	ASSFAGRAYNEQF
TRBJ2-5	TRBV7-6	ASSLEVSQRGWQETQY
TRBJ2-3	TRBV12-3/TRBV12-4	ASSRRWTSGVADTQY
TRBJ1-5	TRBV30	AWSDWARNQPQH
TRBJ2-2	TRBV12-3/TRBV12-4	ASSLPTSPNTGELF
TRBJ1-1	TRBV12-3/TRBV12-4	ASSATGGTEAF